Listed below are T cell receptor beta chains from one sample, sequenced in a study of CD4 T cells in relation to SARS-CoV-2 and coronaviruses. For these receptors, no antigen is known. The method was immunoSEQ multiplex PCR; TCRdb's version includes in-frame clones alone and lacks a portion of them. The data contain approximately 14,000 clones, just under 80% of them singletons. Sequenced: CD4+ T cells from PBMCs, cultured in vitro. Receptors were obtained from a human donor in good health. Each CDR3 is given with its conserved first and last residue.

>TRBV24-1
CATSDHGLVNTGELFF
>TRBV7-9
CASNFDPTDTQYF
>TRBV19
CASSIGRGLQQPQHF
>TRBV5-1
CASSWDLAIDYNEQFF
>TRBV27
CASSDIDMGWAYNEQFF
>TRBV5-1
CASSLQGLTDTQYF
>TRBV3-1/TRBV3-2
CASSQDGPWDNSPLHF
>TRBV2
CASSRQVDQPQHF
>TRBV19
CATSIYWDLAGGLTDTQYF
>TRBV6-5
CASRMGRMSTDTQYF
>TRBV5-1
CASSPTLRSYEQYF
>TRBV7-2
CASSLDRGQETQYF
>TRBV18
CASTIGHRENTEAFF
>TRBV5-1
CASGTGGMDTGELFF
>TRBV7-9
CATESGKVYEQYF
>TRBV2
CASSPVEGTTGELFF
>TRBV5-1
CASSLGTGHNEQFF
>TRBV19
CASSQGVWTGELFF
>TRBV3-1/TRBV3-2
CASSQDRLASTDTQYF
>TRBV12-3/TRBV12-4
CASSLTGYYGYTF
>TRBV12-5
CASGYGLSGNTIYF
>TRBV7-9
CASSTSGTYEQYF
>TRBV6-4
CASSETPDTDTQYF
>TRBV19
CASKPGPLAKNIQYF
>TRBV7-8
CASSTWTARSESPLHF
>TRBV2
CASSELQGIEAFF
>TRBV5-1
CASSSGTDYGYTF
>TRBV11-2
CASSLEGRSTKNIQYF
>TRBV10-1
CASSEVQLSNTGELFF
>TRBV5-6
CASSLEGVGQYF
>TRBV2
CASSKTGDSYEQYF
>TRBV5-1
CASSLSPAGAHEQYF
>TRBV7-9
CASSLVYMGQGYGYTF
>TRBV7-9
CASSLVTDTDTQYF
>TRBV5-6
CASSLYGGGSGNTIYF
>TRBV6-2/TRBV6-3
CASSYSIASTVRTEAFF
>TRBV6-1
CASSGGLAGAIDEQFF
>TRBV20-1
CSASGRHEQYF
>TRBV3-1/TRBV3-2
CASSLILGDRKNIQYF